Shown below are 29 T cell receptor beta chains from a single sample sequenced in a study of OX40 agonist ivuxolimab in advanced cancers. Only in-frame clones appear in the TCRdb table, and some are missing; sequencing was by immunoSEQ multiplex PCR. The table shows some 25,000 clones, with roughly 85% occurring only once. The sample here was CD4+ or CD8+ T cells sorted from blood, taken in a trial of the OX40 agonist ivuxolimab. These receptors were obtained from an adult with an advanced solid tumor such as melanoma, head and neck, liver or kidney cancer.

This chain uses TRBV7-8 with TRBJ2-1; 15 nucleotides agree with TRBD2. Germline loops: CDR1 SGHVS, CDR2 FQNEAQ. The V segment lost 1 base and the J segment 3 bases; nucleotides outside the gene matches: 4. The CDR3 sequence is 18 residues long. CDR3 residues: CASSLGTSGRAGYNEQFF. CDR3 DNA sequence: TGTGCCAGCAGCTTAGGGACTAGCGGGAGGGCCGGCTACAATGAGCAGTTCTTC. The variable domain in full, completed from reference TRBV7-8 and TRBJ2-1, reads GAGVSQSPRYKVAKRGQDVALRCDPISGHVSLFWYQQALGQGPEFLTYFQNEAQLDKSGLPSDRFFAERPEGSVSTLKIQRTQQEDSAVYLCASSLGTSGRAGYNEQFFGPGTRLTVL.

The chain has TRBV15 and TRBJ1-3, with TRBD1 matching 7 bases. V trimming: 3 bases; J trimming: 2 bases; junction bases outside the gene matches: 7. Looked up from germline, CDR1 is LNHNV and CDR2 is YYDKDF (reference sequence). There are 16 residues in the CDR3. This CDR3 is CATSSHPTGTGNTIYF. Here the CDR3 DNA reads TGTGCCACCAGCAGCCACCCGACAGGGACTGGAAACACCATATATTTT.

The chain links TRBV28 to TRBJ1-2; perhaps TRBD1 as D (6 bases). There are 13 residues in the CDR3. The V gene's germline CDR1 is MDHEN and CDR2 SYDVKM. V lost 4 bases to trimming and J lost 8 bases, with 14 bases between them. CDR3 residues: CASSYKRTDGYTF. In nucleotides, the CDR3 is TGTGCCAGCAGTTACAAACGGACAGACGGCTACACCTTC.

The chain combines TRBV6-5 with TRBJ2-7; D is uncertain. The V gene's germline CDR1 is MNHEY and CDR2 SVGAGI. V was clipped by 6 bases and J by 4 bases, with 16 bases between them. The CDR3 consists of 14 residues. Here the CDR3 DNA reads TGTGCCAGCAGCCCCGGACGCGAGAGATACGAGCAGTACTTC. Amino acids: CASSPGRERYEQYF.

The chain has TRBV5-5 and TRBJ1-6; tentative D call: TRBD1 (5 bases). The V end was cut by 0 bases, the J end by 9 bases, with 13 bases between. The CDR3 has 15 amino acids. Germline V gives CDR1 SGHKS, CDR2 YYEKEE (reference sequence). The chain's CDR3 is CASSLGDSGGSPLHF. In DNA, the CDR3 is TGTGCCAGCAGCTTGGGGGACTCGGGCGGTTCACCCCTCCACTTT.

This chain connects TRBV11-3 to TRBJ2-7, with D possibly TRBD1 on 5 matching bases. This CDR3 has 15 residues. The V end was cut by 3 bases, the J end by 4 bases, with 16 bases between. Germline V gene data show CDR1 as SGHNT and CDR2 as YENEEA. The CDR3 is CASSFYRRPGYEQYF. Here the CDR3 DNA reads TGTGCCAGCAGCTTCTACAGGCGGCCGGGTTACGAGCAGTACTTC.

This clone was seen only a few times. This sequence joins TRBV2 and TRBJ1-2; 9 nucleotides align to TRBD1. The CDR3 runs to 13 residues. Germline values: CDR1 SNHLY, CDR2 FYNNEI. The V gene end was trimmed by 4 bases and the J gene end by 8 bases; junction bases not matched to a gene: 5. Here the CDR3 reads CASSGDRDFGYTF. CDR3 DNA sequence: TGTGCCAGCAGTGGGGACAGGGACTTCGGCTACACCTTC.

The chain links TRBV2 to TRBJ2-7, with a possible D match to TRBD2 (6 bases). Germline CDR1 and CDR2: SNHLY and FYNNEI. The CDR3 spans 14 residues. Trimming stripped 6 bases from V and 1 base from J, with 13 bases between. The CDR3 bases are TGTGCCAGCAGGTGGGAGCGGGTGTCCTACGAGCAGTACTTC. It yields the protein CASRWERVSYEQYF.

This clone has a single count. This chain connects TRBV5-1 to TRBJ2-4; 9 bases line up with TRBD1. Trimming at V came to 9 bases and at J to 8 bases, leaving 6 bases not matched to a gene. The CDR3 runs 12 residues. Germline V lookup: CDR1 SGHRS, CDR2 YFSETQ. The CDR3 bases are TGCGCCACCCGGGGGGACAGGGACATTCAGTACTTC. Protein product: CATRGDRDIQYF.

The rearrangement joins TRBV7-6 to TRBJ1-2; D may be TRBD1 (5 bases). This CDR3 is 11 amino acids long. The germline CDR1 and CDR2 sequences are SGHVS and FNYEAQ. The V end was cut by 6 bases, the J end by 8 bases, with 10 bases between. CDR3 loop: CASSAGLGYTF. CDR3 nucleotide sequence: TGTGCCAGCAGTGCAGGGCTCGGCTACACCTTC.

This chain uses TRBV27 with TRBJ1-2; D is ambiguous. This CDR3 is built from 13 residues. The germline gives CDR1 MNHEY, CDR2 SMNVEV (reference sequence). The V gene lost 0 bases and the J gene lost 6 bases, with 8 bases spanning the gap. The CDR3 loop is CASSLSGGNGYTF. Here the CDR3 DNA reads TGTGCCAGCAGTTTATCTGGCGGGAATGGCTACACCTTC.

CDR3 sequence reads: CASSVEATGGNTIYF. The CDR3 coding sequence is TGTGCCAGCAGCGTAGAAGCTACAGGGGGAAACACCATATATTTT. This chain links TRBV9 with TRBJ1-3, with D maybe TRBD1 (6 bases). V was clipped by 0 bases and J by 4 bases, with 11 bases between them. Germline values: CDR1 SGDLS, CDR2 YYNGEE. The CDR3 length is 15 residues.

The chain uses TRBV28 and TRBJ2-3; no definite D call. CDR1 MDHEN and CDR2 SYDVKM come from the germline V gene. Trimming left V 2 bases short and J 6 bases short, with 15 bases between. The CDR3 has 15 residues. The CDR3 DNA reads as TGTGCCAGCAGTTTAGGTGACCGTCGACGGGATACGCAGTATTTT. Its protein is CASSLGDRRRDTQYF.

The V gene is TRBV2, the J gene TRBJ2-1, with D possibly being TRBD1 (5 bases). The CDR3 has 10 amino acids. V was cut by 7 bases and J by 12 bases, with 10 bases left in between. The germline V gene has CDR1 SNHLY and CDR2 FYNNEI. CDR3 loop: CASKGARQFF. CDR3 DNA: TGTGCCAGCAAAGGGGCCAGGCAGTTCTTC.

The chain uses TRBV19 and TRBJ1-5; 9 nucleotides match TRBD1. The V gene's germline CDR1 is LNHDA and CDR2 SQIVND (reference sequence). The ends lost 7 bases at V and 11 bases at J; junction bases unmatched: 12. CDR3 length equals 14 residues. The CDR3 DNA is TGTGCCAGTATGGGGGGGACAGGGAGTTTGTCCCAGCATTTT. It translates to CASMGGTGSLSQHF.

The chain uses TRBV6-6 and TRBJ2-2; D is undetermined. The CDR3 is 11 residues long. V was clipped by 0 bases and J by 9 bases, with 2 bases between them. The germline V gene encodes CDR1 MNHNY and CDR2 SVGAGI (reference sequence). The CDR3 reads CASSYSRELFF. Written as DNA, the CDR3 is TGTGCCAGCAGTTACTCGAGGGAGCTGTTTTTT.

Concerning this clone: This same CDR3 is encoded by further DNA sequences in the sample. The chain is built from TRBV27 and TRBJ1-1, with unresolved D. This CDR3 region has 13 residues. Looked up from germline, CDR1 is MNHEY and CDR2 is SMNVEV (reference sequence). V was cut by 3 bases and J by 2 bases, with 7 bases left in between. CDR3 residues: CASSLGGNTEAFF. CDR3 nucleotide sequence: TGTGCCAGCAGTTTGGGAGGTAACACTGAAGCTTTCTTT.

V gene TRBV28 combines with J gene TRBJ2-7, with D hard to call. V lost 10 bases, J lost 1 base, and 17 bases lay in between. The V gene's germline CDR1 is MDHEN and CDR2 SYDVKM. The CDR3 contains 14 residues. This chain's CDR3 is CATNRVLTSYEQYF. In nucleotides, the CDR3 is TGTGCCACTAATAGAGTGCTGACTTCCTACGAGCAGTACTTC.

This sequence joins TRBV13 and TRBJ2-1; D gene ambiguous. The CDR3 covers 12 residues. CDR1 is PRHDT and CDR2 is FYEKMQ in the germline V gene (reference sequence). The germline V and J ends were trimmed by 2 bases and 9 bases, with 8 bases remaining between them. DNA of the CDR3: TGTGCCAGCAGCTTATCCCCTATTGAGCAGTTCTTC. Its protein product is CASSLSPIEQFF.

This clone showed up just a few times. This chain connects TRBV7-8 to TRBJ2-7; the match to TRBD2 covers 14 bases. The V gene's germline CDR1 is SGHVS and CDR2 FQNEAQ. J lost 5 bases, V lost 5 bases, and 8 bases had no gene match. This CDR3 contains 16 residues. Here the CDR3 DNA reads TGTGCCAGCAGCGCCTCCGGGACTAGCGGGGGACACGAGCAGTACTTC. Translation: CASSASGTSGGHEQYF.

This chain links TRBV29-1 with TRBJ1-4, with D hard to call. Between the trimmed V and J ends, which lost 1 base and 8 bases, there was a span of 5 bases. Germline loops: CDR1 SQVTM, CDR2 ANQGSEA. The CDR3 contains 11 residues. CDR3 sequence: CSVEGREKLFF. In DNA form, the CDR3 reads TGCAGCGTTGAAGGAAGGGAAAAACTGTTTTTT.

V usage is TRBV27 and J usage is TRBJ2-7, with 7 bases identical to TRBD1. Germline V lookup: CDR1 MNHEY, CDR2 SMNVEV (reference sequence). The V gene end was trimmed by 4 bases and the J gene end by 6 bases; junction bases not matched to a gene: 0. The CDR3 totals 11 residues. In nucleotides, the CDR3 is TGTGCCAGCAGTTCAGGGGGCGAGCAGTACTTC. Residues: CASSSGGEQYF.

This clone was observed once. The chain joins TRBV27 to TRBJ1-2; 7 bases align to TRBD1. The CDR3 runs to 13 residues. Germline CDR1 is MNHEY and CDR2 is SMNVEV (reference sequence). J gave up 6 bases and V 4 bases, and 5 bases lay outside the gene matches. The CDR3 spells CASSSDRAHGYTF. DNA for the CDR3: TGTGCCAGCAGTTCAGACAGGGCCCATGGCTACACCTTC.

There are a few counts of this clone. The CDR3 loop reads CASSQDRAGSSTPLHF. The CDR3 DNA follows: TGTGCCAGCAGCCAAGATCGGGCGGGAAGCTCCACACCCCTCCACTTT. V is TRBV4-2 and J is TRBJ1-6, with D unclear. The CDR3 loop spans 16 amino acids. CDR1 and CDR2 (germline): LGHNA, YNFKEQ. Trimming stripped 0 bases from V and 11 bases from J, with 17 bases between.

Of note for this clone: Sequence at one end of the junction differs from germline and may be a read error. The rearrangement uses TRBV7-7 and TRBJ2-2; tentative D call: TRBD1 (6 bases). Germline V CDR1 and CDR2: SSHAT, FNYEAQ (reference sequence). CDR3 length: 16 residues. DNA for the CDR3: TGTGCTAGCAGCTCGCCTGGGACACCGAACACCGGGGAGCTGTTTTTT. It codes for CASSSPGTPNTGELFF.

This chain joins TRBV7-2 and TRBJ2-7; D possibly corresponds to TRBD1 (5 bases). There are 13 residues in the CDR3. The germline V and J ends were trimmed by 3 bases and 4 bases, with 10 bases remaining between them. Germline V gene sequence: CDR1 SGHTA, CDR2 FQGNSA. The CDR3 nucleotides are TGTGCCAGCAGCTTGGGGCCCTCTTACGAGCAGTACTTC. The encoded protein is CASSLGPSYEQYF.

The genes are TRBV9 and TRBJ1-5, with 8 nucleotides matching TRBD1. The trim removed 0 bases at V and 4 bases at J, leaving 0 bases unmatched. The germline CDR1 and CDR2 sequences are SGDLS and YYNGEE. CDR3 length: 14 amino acids. The CDR3 reads CASSVGTGNQPQHF. CDR3 in DNA: TGTGCCAGCAGCGTAGGGACAGGGAATCAGCCCCAGCATTTT.

The CDR3: CASSLWGQGGQPQHF. CDR3 coding DNA: TGTGCCAGCAGTTTATGGGGACAGGGTGGTCAGCCCCAGCATTTT. The V gene is TRBV27, the J gene TRBJ1-5, with 9 bases aligning to TRBD1. Germline loops: CDR1 MNHEY, CDR2 SMNVEV (reference sequence). This CDR3 contains 15 residues. Trimming cost V 1 base and J 6 bases; bases outside gene matches: 4.

V is TRBV5-4 and J is TRBJ2-3, with TRBD2 matching 7 bases. The CDR3 is made up of 15 amino acids. Germline CDR1 reads SGHNT; CDR2 reads YYREEE (reference sequence). The trim removed 4 bases at V and 4 bases at J, leaving 9 bases unmatched. CDR3 in DNA: TGTGCCAGCAGCCCGCCGGGGAGGGGTGCAGATACGCAGTATTTT. This translates into CASSPPGRGADTQYF.